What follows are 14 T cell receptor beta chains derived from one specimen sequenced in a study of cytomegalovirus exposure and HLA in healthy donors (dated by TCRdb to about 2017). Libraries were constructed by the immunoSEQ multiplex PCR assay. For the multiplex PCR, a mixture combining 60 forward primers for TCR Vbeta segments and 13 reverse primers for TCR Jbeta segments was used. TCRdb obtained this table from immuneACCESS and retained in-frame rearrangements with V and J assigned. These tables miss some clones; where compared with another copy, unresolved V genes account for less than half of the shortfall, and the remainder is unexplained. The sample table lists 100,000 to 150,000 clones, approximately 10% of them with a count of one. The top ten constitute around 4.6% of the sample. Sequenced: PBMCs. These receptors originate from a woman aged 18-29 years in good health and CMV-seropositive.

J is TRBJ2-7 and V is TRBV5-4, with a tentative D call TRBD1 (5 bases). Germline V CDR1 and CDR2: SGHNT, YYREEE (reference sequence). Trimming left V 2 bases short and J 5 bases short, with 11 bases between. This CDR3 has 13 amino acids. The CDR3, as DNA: TGTGCCAGCAGCTTCTTCTCAGGGAACGAGCAGTACTTC. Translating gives CASSFFSGNEQYF.

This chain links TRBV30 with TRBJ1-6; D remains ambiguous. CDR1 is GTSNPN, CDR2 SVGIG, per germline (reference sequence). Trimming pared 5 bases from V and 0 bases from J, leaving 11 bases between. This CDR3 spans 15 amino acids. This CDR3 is CAWAETSSYNSPLHF. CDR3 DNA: TGTGCCTGGGCTGAGACTAGCTCCTATAATTCACCCCTCCACTTT.

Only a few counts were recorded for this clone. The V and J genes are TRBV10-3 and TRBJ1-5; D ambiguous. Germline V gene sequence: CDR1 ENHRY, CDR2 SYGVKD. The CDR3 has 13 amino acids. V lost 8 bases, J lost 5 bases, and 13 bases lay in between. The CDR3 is CAIGTADDQPQHF. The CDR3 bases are TGTGCCATCGGAACAGCGGACGATCAGCCCCAGCATTTT.

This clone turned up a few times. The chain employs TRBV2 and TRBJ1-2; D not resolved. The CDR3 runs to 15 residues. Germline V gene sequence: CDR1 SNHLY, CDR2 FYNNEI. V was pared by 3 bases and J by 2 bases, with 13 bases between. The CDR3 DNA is TGTGCCAGCAGTGACCCACTGGCGGGGAACTATGGCTACACCTTC. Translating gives CASSDPLAGNYGYTF.

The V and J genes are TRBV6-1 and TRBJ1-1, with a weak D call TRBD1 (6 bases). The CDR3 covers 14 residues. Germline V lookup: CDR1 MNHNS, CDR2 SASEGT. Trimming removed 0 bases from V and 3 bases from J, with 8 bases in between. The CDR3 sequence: CASSEADRHTEAFF. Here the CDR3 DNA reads TGTGCCAGCAGTGAAGCAGACAGGCACACTGAAGCTTTCTTT.

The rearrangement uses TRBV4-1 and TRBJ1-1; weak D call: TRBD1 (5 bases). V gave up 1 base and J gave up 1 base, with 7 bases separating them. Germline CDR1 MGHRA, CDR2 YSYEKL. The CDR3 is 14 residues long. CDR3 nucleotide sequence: TGCGCCAGCAGCCAAGCTCAGGGGAACACTGAAGCTTTCTTT. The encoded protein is CASSQAQGNTEAFF.

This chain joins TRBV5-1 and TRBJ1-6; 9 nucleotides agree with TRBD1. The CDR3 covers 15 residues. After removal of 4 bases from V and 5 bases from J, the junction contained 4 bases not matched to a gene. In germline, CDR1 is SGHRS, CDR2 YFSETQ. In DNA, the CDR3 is TGCGCCAGCAGCATCCGGGACAGGGATAATTCACCCCTCCACTTT. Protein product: CASSIRDRDNSPLHF.

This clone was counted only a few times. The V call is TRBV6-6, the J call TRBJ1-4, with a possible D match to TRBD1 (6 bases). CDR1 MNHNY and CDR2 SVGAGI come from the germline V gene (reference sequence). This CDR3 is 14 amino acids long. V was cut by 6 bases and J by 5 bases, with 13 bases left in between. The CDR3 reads CASRPGTRNEKLFF. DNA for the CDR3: TGTGCCAGCAGACCCGGGACAAGGAATGAAAAACTGTTTTTT.

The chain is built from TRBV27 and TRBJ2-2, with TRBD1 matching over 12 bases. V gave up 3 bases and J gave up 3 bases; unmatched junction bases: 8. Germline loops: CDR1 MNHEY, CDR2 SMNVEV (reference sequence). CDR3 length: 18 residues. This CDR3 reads CASSLKGQGAPDTGELFF. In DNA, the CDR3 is TGTGCCAGCAGTTTGAAGGGACAGGGGGCGCCGGACACCGGGGAGCTGTTTTTT.

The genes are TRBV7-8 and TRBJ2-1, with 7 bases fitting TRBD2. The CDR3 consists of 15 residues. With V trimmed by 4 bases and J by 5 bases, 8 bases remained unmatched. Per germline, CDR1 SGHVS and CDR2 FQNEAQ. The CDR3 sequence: CASSWISSGDNEQFF. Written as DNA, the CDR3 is TGTGCCAGCAGCTGGATATCTAGCGGAGACAATGAGCAGTTCTTC.

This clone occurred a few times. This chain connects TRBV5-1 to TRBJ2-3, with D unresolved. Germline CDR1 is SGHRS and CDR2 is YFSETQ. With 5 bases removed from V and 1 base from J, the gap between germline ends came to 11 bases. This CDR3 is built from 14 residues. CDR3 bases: TGCGCCAGCAGAGAGGCGCAAGGCACAGATACGCAGTATTTT. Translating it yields CASREAQGTDTQYF.

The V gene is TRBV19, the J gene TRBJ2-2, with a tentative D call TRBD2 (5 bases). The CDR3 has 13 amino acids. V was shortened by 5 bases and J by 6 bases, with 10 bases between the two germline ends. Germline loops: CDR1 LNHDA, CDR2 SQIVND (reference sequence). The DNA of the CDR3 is TGTGCCAGTAGTGTTTCCGGGGCCGGGGAGCTGTTTTTT. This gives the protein CASSVSGAGELFF.

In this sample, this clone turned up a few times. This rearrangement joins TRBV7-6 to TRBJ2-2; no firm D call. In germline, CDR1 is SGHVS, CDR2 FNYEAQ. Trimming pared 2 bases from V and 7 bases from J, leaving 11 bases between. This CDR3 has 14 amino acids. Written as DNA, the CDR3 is TGTGCCAGCAGCTTATCAGTAAATATCGGGGAGCTGTTTTTT. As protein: CASSLSVNIGELFF.

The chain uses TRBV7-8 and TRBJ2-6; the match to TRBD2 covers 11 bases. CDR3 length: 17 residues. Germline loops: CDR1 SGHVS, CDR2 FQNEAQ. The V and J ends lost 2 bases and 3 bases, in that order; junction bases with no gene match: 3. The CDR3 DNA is TGTGCCAGCAGCTTATTACTAGCGGGAGTTGGGGCCAACGTCCTGACTTTC. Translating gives CASSLLLAGVGANVLTF.